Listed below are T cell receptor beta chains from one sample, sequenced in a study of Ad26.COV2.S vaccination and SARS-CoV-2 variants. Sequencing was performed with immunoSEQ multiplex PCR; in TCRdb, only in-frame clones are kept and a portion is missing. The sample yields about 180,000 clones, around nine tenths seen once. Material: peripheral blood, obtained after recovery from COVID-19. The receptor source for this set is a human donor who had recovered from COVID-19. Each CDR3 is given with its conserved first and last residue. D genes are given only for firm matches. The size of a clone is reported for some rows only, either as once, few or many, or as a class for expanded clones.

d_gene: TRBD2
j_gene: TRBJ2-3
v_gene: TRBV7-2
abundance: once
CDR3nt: TGTGCCAGCAGCACGGGACTAGCGGGGCGCACAGATACGCAGTATTTT
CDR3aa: CASSTGLAGRTDTQYF

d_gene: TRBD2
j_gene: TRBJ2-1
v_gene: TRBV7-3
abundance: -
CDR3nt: TGTGCCAGCAGTCCGGGGATGGTAGCGGGGGTCAATGAGCAGTTCTTC
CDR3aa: CASSPGMVAGVNEQFF

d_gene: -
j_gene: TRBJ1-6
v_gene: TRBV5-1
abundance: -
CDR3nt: TGCGCCAGCAGACTTGGGGCGAGAGGGGTAGGTTCACCCCTCCACTTT
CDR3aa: CASRLGARGVGSPLHF

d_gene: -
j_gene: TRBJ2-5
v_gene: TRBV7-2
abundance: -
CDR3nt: TGTGCCAGCAGCACCAATTGGGGCGAGACCCAGTACTTC
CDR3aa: CASSTNWGETQYF

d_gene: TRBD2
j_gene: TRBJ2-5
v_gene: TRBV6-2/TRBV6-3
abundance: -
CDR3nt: TGTGCCAGCAGCATCACTAGCGAGGGAGAGACCCAGTACTTC
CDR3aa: CASSITSEGETQYF

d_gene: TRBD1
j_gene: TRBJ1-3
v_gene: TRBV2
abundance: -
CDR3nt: TGTGCCAGCAGTGATGGACAGGGGGCTGGAAACACCATATATTTT
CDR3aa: CASSDGQGAGNTIYF

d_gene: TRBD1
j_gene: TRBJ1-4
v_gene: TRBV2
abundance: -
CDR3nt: TGTGCCAGCAGTGAGGGACAGGGTTTGTGGGGTGAAAAACTGTTTTTT
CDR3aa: CASSEGQGLWGEKLFF

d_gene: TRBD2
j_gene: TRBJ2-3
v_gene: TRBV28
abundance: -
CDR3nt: TGTGCCAGCAGTTTAGCCGGCGGGGGGGCAGATACGCAGTATTTT
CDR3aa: CASSLAGGGADTQYF

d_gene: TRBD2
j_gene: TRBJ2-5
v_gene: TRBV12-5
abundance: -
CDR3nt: TGTGCTAGTGGTTTGGCTAGCGGGAGAAGAGAGACCCAGTACTTC
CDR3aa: CASGLASGRRETQYF

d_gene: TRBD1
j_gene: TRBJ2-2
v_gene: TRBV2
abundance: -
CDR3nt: TGTGCCAGCAGCGCCGGGACAGGGGGAATCACCGGGGAGCTGTTTTTT
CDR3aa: CASSAGTGGITGELFF

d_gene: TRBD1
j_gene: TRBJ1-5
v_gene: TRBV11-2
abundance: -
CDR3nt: TGTGCCAGCAGCTTAGAAACAGGGGGCCAGCCCCAGCATTTT
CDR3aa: CASSLETGGQPQHF

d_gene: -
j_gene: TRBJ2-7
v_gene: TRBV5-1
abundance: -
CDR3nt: TGCGCCAGCAGCCCCGGAGGCCAAGTCTACGACGAGCAGTACTTC
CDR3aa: CASSPGGQVYDEQYF

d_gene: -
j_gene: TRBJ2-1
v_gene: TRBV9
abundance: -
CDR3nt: TGTGCCAGCAGCGTAGACACCCGGACTTATTTCAATGAGCAGTTCTTC
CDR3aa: CASSVDTRTYFNEQFF

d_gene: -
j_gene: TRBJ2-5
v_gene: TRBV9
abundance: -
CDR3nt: TGTGCCAGCAGCGTAGTAGAGGGACGGATGCAAGAGACCCAGTACTTC
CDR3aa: CASSVVEGRMQETQYF

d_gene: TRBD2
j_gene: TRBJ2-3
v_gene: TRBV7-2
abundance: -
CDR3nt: TGTGCCAGCAGCTCGAACCTCGGGACTAGCGGATCTAGCACAGATACGCAGTATTTT
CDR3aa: CASSSNLGTSGSSTDTQYF

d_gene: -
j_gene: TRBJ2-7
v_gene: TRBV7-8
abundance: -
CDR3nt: TGTGCCAGCAGCTTTCGTCGGACGGATTACGAGCAGTACTTC
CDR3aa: CASSFRRTDYEQYF

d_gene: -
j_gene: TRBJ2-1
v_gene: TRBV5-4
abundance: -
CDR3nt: TGTGCCAGCAGCTTGGCGGGGGATCTCAATGAGCAGTTCTTC
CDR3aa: CASSLAGDLNEQFF

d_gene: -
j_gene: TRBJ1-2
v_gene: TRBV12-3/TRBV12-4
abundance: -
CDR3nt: TGTGCCACCTCGGGCAGTAACTATGGCTACACCTTC
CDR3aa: CATSGSNYGYTF

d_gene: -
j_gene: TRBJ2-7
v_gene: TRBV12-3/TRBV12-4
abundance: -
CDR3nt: TGTGCCAGCAGTTTAGATACAGGCCTCGGGCAGTACTTC
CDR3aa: CASSLDTGLGQYF

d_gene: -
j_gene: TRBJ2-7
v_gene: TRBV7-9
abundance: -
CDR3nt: TGTGCCAGCAGCTTAGTAGGATCGGCCTACGAGCAGTACTTC
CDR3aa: CASSLVGSAYEQYF

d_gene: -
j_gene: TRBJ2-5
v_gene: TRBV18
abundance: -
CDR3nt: TGTGCCAGCTCACCAAGGGCAGGTGGTGAGACCCAGTACTTC
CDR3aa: CASSPRAGGETQYF

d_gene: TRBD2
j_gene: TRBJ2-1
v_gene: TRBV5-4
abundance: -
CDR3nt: TGTGCCAGCAGCTTGGACTGGACTAGCGGGAATGAGCAGTTCTTC
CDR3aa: CASSLDWTSGNEQFF

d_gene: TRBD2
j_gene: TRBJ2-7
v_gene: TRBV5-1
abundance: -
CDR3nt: TGCGCCAGCAGCGAGGGGGGACTAGCGAACGAGCAGTACTTC
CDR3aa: CASSEGGLANEQYF

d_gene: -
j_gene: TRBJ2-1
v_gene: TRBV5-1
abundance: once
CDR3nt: TGCGCCAGCAGCTTGGCTCTATCTAGCTCCTACAATGAGCAGTTCTTC
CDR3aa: CASSLALSSSYNEQFF

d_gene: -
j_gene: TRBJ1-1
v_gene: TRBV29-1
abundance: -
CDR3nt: TGCAGCGTTGAATCACTAGGAAGCCCTGAAGCTTTCTTT
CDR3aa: CSVESLGSPEAFF

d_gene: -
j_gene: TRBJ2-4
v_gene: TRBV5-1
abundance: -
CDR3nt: TGCGCCAGCAGCTTGTGGGGCCAGTCGGACGAAAACATTCAGTACTTC
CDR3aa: CASSLWGQSDENIQYF

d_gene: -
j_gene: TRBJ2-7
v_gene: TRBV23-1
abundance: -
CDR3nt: TGCGCCAGCAGTCAGGGCGAGAGCTACGAGCAGTACTTC
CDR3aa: CASSQGESYEQYF

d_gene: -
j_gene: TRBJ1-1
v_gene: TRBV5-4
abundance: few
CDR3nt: TGTGCCAGCAGCTTAAAGGGGGGCACTGAAGCTTTCTTT
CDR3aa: CASSLKGGTEAFF

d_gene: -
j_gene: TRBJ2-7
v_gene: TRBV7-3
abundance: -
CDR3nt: TGTGCCAGCAGCTTAACGAGGATTGTCTACGAGCAGTACTTC
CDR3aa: CASSLTRIVYEQYF

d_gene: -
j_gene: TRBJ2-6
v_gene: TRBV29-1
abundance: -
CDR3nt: TGCAGCGTTCGGGGACATCCCCTGTCTGGGGCCAACGTCCTGACTTTC
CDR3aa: CSVRGHPLSGANVLTF

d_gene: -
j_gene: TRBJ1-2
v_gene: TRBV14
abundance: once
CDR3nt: TGTGCCAGCAGCCAAGATATAGGGGCCTATGGCTACACCTTC
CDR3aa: CASSQDIGAYGYTF

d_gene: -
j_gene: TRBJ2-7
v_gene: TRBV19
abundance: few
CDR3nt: TGTGCCAGTAGTATAGCCAGGGACTCCTACGAGCAGTACTTC
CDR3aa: CASSIARDSYEQYF

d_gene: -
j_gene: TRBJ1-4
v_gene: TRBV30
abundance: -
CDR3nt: TGTGCCTGGAGGGCAGGGTATGAAAAACTGTTTTTT
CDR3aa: CAWRAGYEKLFF

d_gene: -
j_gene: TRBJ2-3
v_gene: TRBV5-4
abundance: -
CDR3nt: TGTGCCAGCAGCCTTCGACAGGAACCAGATACGCAGTATTTT
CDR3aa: CASSLRQEPDTQYF

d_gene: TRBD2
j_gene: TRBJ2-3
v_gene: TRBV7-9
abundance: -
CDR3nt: TGTGCCAGCACCTCCTTGCTGAGCGGGAGGGACCCTAGCACAGATACGCAGTATTTT
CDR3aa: CASTSLLSGRDPSTDTQYF

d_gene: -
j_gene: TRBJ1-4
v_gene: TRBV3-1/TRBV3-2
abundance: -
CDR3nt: TGTGCCAGCAGCCAAGAGGGTAAAAAACTGTTTTTT
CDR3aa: CASSQEGKKLFF

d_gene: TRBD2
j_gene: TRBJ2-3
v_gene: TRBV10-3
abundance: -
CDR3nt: TGTGCCATCAGCCCTAGCGGCTACACAGATACGCAGTATTTT
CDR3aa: CAISPSGYTDTQYF

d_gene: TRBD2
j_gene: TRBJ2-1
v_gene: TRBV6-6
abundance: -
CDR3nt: TGTGCCAGCAGGTTAGCGGGGGACAATGAGCAGTTCTTC
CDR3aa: CASRLAGDNEQFF

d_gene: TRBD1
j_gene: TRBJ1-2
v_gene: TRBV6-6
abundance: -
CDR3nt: TGTGCCAGCAGTCGACAGGGTGTCTATGGCTACACCTTC
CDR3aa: CASSRQGVYGYTF

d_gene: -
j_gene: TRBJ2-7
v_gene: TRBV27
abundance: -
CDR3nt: TGTGCCAGCAGTTTATCCGGCTCCTACGAGCAGTACTTC
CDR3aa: CASSLSGSYEQYF

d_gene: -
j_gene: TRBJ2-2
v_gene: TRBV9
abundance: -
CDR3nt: TGTGCCAGCAGCGCCTACACCGGGGAGCTGTTTTTT
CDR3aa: CASSAYTGELFF

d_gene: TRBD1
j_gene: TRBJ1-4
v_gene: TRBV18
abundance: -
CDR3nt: TGTGCCAGCTCATCGGGACAGGGCCTCGAAAAACTGTTTTTT
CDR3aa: CASSSGQGLEKLFF

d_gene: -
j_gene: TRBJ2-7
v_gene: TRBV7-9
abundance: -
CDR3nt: TGTGCCAGCAGCGTAACGACGTCTCCCTCCTACGAGCAGTACTTC
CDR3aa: CASSVTTSPSYEQYF

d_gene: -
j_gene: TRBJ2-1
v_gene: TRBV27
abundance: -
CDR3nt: TGTGCCAGCACCACGGACAGACGAAATGAGCAGTTCTTC
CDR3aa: CASTTDRRNEQFF

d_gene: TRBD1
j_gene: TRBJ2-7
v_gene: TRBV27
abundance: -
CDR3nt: TGTGCCAGCTCTACAGGGGGGCTCGAGCAGTACTTC
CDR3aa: CASSTGGLEQYF

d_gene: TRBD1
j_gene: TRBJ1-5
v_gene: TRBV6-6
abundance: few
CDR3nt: TGTGCCAGCAGTTACGGGGACAGGGTCAATCAGCCCCAGCATTTT
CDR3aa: CASSYGDRVNQPQHF

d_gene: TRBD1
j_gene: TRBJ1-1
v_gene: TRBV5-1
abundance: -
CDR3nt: TGCGCCAGCAGCTCGGGACAGATGAACACTGAAGCTTTCTTT
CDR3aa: CASSSGQMNTEAFF

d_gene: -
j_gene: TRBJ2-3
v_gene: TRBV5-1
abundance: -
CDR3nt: TGCGCCAGCAGCGACGGGACTCTGGATGCAGATACGCAGTATTTT
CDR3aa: CASSDGTLDADTQYF

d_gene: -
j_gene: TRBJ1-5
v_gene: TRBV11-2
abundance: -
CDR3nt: TGTGCCAGCAGCTTAGGAAGCAGCAATCAGCCCCAGCATTTT
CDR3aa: CASSLGSSNQPQHF

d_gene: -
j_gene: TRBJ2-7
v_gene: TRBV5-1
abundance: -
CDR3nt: TGCGCCAGCAGCTTAGAGCCTTTCTCCTACGAGCAGTACTTC
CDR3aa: CASSLEPFSYEQYF

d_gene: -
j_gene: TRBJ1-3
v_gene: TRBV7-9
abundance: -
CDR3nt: TGTGCCAGCAGCTCCGAGGTATCTGGAAACACCATATATTTT
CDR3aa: CASSSEVSGNTIYF

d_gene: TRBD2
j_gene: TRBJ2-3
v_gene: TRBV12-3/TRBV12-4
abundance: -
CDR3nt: TGTGCCAGCAAGCGGGAGCACACAGATACGCAGTATTTT
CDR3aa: CASKREHTDTQYF

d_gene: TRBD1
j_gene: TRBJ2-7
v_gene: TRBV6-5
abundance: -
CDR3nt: TGTGCCAGCAGAGCGCAGGGGGCTTCCTACGAGCAGTACTTC
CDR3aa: CASRAQGASYEQYF

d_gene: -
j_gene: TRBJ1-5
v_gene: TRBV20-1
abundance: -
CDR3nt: TGCAGTGCTAGTGACACCCCTGGGGGCAATCAGCCCCAGCATTTT
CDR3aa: CSASDTPGGNQPQHF

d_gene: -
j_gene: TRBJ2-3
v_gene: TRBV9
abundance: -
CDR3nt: TGTGCCAGCAGCGTAGTGGCGGATAGCACAGATACGCAGTATTTT
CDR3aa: CASSVVADSTDTQYF

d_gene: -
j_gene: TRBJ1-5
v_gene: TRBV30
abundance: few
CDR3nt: TGTGCCTGGGACGCACAGGGAGGTCAGCCCCAGCATTTT
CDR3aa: CAWDAQGGQPQHF

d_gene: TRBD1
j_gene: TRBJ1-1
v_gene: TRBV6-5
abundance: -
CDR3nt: TGTGCCAGCAGTTACCGGACAGGAGCTGAAGCTTTCTTT
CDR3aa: CASSYRTGAEAFF

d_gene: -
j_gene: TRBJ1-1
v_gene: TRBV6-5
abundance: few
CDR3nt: TGTGCCAGCAGTTACGCCACTGAAGCTTTCTTT
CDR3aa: CASSYATEAFF

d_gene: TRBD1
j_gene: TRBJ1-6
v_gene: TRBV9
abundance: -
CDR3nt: TGTGCCAGCAGCGGGTGGGACAGGGGATCACCCCTCCACTTT
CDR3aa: CASSGWDRGSPLHF

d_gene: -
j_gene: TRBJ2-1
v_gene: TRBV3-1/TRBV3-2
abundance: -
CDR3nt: TGTGCCAGCAGCCAACAACCGGGACAATCCTATGAGCAGTTCTTC
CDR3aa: CASSQQPGQSYEQFF